This T cell receptor (beta chain) was obtained from a study of blood T cells in healthy people across ages. Study observations and caveats: TCR beta diversity per million T cells fell roughly linearly with age.

Together with a sample-barcoded 5' primer, a J-beta primer mix was included in a second PCR lasting roughly 6 to 12 cycles. A template-switch adaptor containing 12 random nucleotides labeled each cDNA molecule. Each CDR3 protein gets one entry after TCRdb re-called the 5' RACE reads with MiXCR. The table has over a million distinct CDR3 sequences, roughly 60% seen once. In this sample, this clonotype turned up a few times. No antigen is known for it. The germline V gene has CDR1 DFQATT and CDR2 SNEGSKA (reference sequence). The length of the CDR3 is 15 residues. V trimming: 5 bases; J trimming: 4 bases; junction bases outside the gene matches: 12. Researchers isolated at least 6 million PBMCs per sample.

The receptor was derived from a man aged 18 to 29 in good health. The chain couples TRBV20-1 to TRBJ2-3, with 7 bases matching TRBD2. The material sequenced was blood. The CDR3, as DNA: TGCAGTGCTTCCCGACTAGCAGGAGGGGCAGATACGCAGTATTTT. Amino acid sequence: CSASRLAGGADTQYF.